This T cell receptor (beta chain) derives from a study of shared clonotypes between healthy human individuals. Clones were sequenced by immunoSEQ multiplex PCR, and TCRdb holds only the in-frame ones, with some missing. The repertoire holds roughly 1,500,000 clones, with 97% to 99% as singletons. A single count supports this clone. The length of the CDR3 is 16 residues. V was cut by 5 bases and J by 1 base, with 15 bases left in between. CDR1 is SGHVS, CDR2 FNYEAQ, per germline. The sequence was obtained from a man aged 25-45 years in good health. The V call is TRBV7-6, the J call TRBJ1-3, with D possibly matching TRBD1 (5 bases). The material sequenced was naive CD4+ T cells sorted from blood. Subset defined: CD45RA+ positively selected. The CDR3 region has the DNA TGTGCCAGCAGCCCTCACCAGGGACTGTCTGGAAACACCATATATTTT. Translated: CASSPHQGLSGNTIYF.